Shown below are 12 T cell receptor beta chains from a single sample sequenced in a study of cytomegalovirus exposure and HLA in healthy donors. The PCR was carried out with 60 Vbeta primers and 13 Jbeta primers. The protocol was immunoSEQ multiplex PCR, while the TCRdb copy is restricted to in-frame clones and leaves out a portion. Here the sample spans 100,000 to 150,000 clones, 50% to 75% being singletons. Source material: PBMCs. The receptors derive from a woman aged 40 to 49 in good health and CMV-seropositive.

This clone was found once. V gene TRBV5-1 combines with J gene TRBJ2-7; perhaps TRBD2 as D (5 bases). This CDR3 is 14 amino acids long. Germline-derived CDR1 and CDR2 are SGHRS and YFSETQ. V was cut by 4 bases and J by 4 bases, with 15 bases left in between. Here the CDR3 DNA reads TGCGCCAGCAGCCTGACCGCCGGGAATTACGAGCAGTACTTC. Protein sequence: CASSLTAGNYEQYF.

This clone was seen only a few times. The chain couples TRBV27 to TRBJ1-1; D is undetermined. The CDR3 totals 12 residues. Trimming pared 6 bases from V and 4 bases from J, leaving 9 bases between. The germline CDR1 and CDR2 sequences are MNHEY and SMNVEV (reference sequence). DNA of the CDR3: TGTGCCAGCAGAGGAGGTGGCACTGAAGCTTTCTTT. Its translation is CASRGGGTEAFF.

This chain joins TRBV19 and TRBJ2-1; D is possibly TRBD1 (5 bases). The CDR3 extends over 13 amino acids. CDR1 and CDR2 from the germline V gene are LNHDA and SQIVND (reference sequence). V shed 5 bases and J shed 6 bases, with 11 bases lying between them. In DNA form, the CDR3 reads TGTGCCAGTAGTGCCAGGGTAGCCAATGAGCAGTTCTTC. It codes for CASSARVANEQFF. The full variable domain, in which reference TRBV19 and TRBJ2-1 provide the parts outside the CDR3, is DGGITQSPKYLFRKEGQNVTLSCEQNLNHDAMYWYRQDPGQGLRLIYYSQIVNDFQKGDIAEGYSVSREKKESFPLTVTSAQKNPTAFYLCASSARVANEQFFGPGTRLTVL.

This clone has a handful of counts. The chain has TRBV7-9 and TRBJ2-2; 7 positions match TRBD1. The J segment lost 7 bases and the V segment lost 5 bases, leaving 7 bases of the junction unmatched. The CDR3 loop spans 14 amino acids. Germline CDR1 is SEHNR and CDR2 is FQNEAQ (reference sequence). CDR3: CASSTPGTDGELFF. The CDR3 DNA sequence: TGTGCCAGCAGCACCCCCGGGACAGACGGGGAGCTGTTTTTT.

This clone was recorded once. V and J are TRBV27 and TRBJ2-7; 7 nucleotides align to TRBD2. CDR3 length equals 14 residues. CDR1 MNHEY and CDR2 SMNVEV come from the germline V gene (reference sequence). The V and J ends lost 5 bases and 6 bases, in that order; junction bases with no gene match: 10. This chain's CDR3 is CASSLKRTRREQYF. The DNA for the CDR3 is TGTGCCAGCAGTCTTAAAAGGACTAGACGCGAGCAGTACTTC.

The chain combines TRBV18 with TRBJ1-5; tentative D call: TRBD1 (5 bases). This CDR3 is 12 amino acids long. V gave up 4 bases and J gave up 9 bases, with 10 bases separating them. The germline V gene has CDR1 KGHSH and CDR2 LQKENI. CDR3 nucleotide sequence: TGTGCCAGCTCACGACCTCAGGGGCCCCAGCATTTT. This codes for CASSRPQGPQHF.

This rearrangement joins TRBV18 to TRBJ1-3, with D maybe TRBD1 (6 bases). CDR1 KGHSH and CDR2 LQKENI come from the germline V gene. This CDR3 spans 14 amino acids. The ends were cut back, 3 bases at V and 3 bases at J, with 9 bases in the middle. Here the CDR3 reads CASSPTGIGNTIYF. DNA for the CDR3: TGTGCCAGCTCACCCACAGGGATTGGAAACACCATATATTTT.

The chain employs TRBV7-9 and TRBJ2-7; possible D gene TRBD1, 6 bases. Looked up from germline, CDR1 is SEHNR and CDR2 is FQNEAQ (reference sequence). Trimming took 1 base from V and 0 from J, leaving 7 bases between them. The CDR3 consists of 14 residues. The CDR3 is CASSLGTASYEQYF. The CDR3 DNA reads TGTGCCAGCAGCTTAGGGACAGCCTCCTACGAGCAGTACTTC.

The chain joins TRBV6-1 to TRBJ2-5, with D maybe TRBD2 (6 bases). The V gene's germline CDR1 is MNHNS and CDR2 SASEGT. Between the trimmed V and J ends, which lost 2 bases and 3 bases, there was a span of 13 bases. This CDR3 contains 15 residues. CDR3 in DNA: TGTGCCAGCAGTGAAAGCTGGGGCGGGGAAGAGACCCAGTACTTC. Encoded protein: CASSESWGGEETQYF.

The rearrangement links TRBV25-1 to TRBJ2-1; D may be TRBD2 (5 bases). Trimming removed 2 bases at V and 8 bases at J, with 16 bases between. Per the germline V gene, CDR1 is MGHDK and CDR2 is SYGVNS. This CDR3 spans 15 amino acids. CDR3 nucleotide sequence: TGTGCCAGCAGTGAAGGACTCCTGAAACGGGATGAGCAGTTCTTC. Translated: CASSEGLLKRDEQFF.

This sequence joins TRBV5-1 and TRBJ1-3; D not resolved. V was shortened by 7 bases and J by 1 base, with 3 bases between the two germline ends. This CDR3 contains 11 residues. Germline values: CDR1 SGHRS, CDR2 YFSETQ. The DNA for the CDR3 is TGCGCCAGCGCGTCTGGAAACACCATATATTTT. It codes for CASASGNTIYF.

The CDR3 DNA sequence: TGTGCCAGTAGTATAGATCCGGGACATAACTACGAGCAGTACTTC. The encoded protein is CASSIDPGHNYEQYF. The chain is built from TRBV19 and TRBJ2-7; a possible D gene is TRBD1 (6 bases). Germline assignment: CDR1 LNHDA and CDR2 SQIVND (reference sequence). V lost 0 bases and J lost 3, with 12 bases in between. The CDR3 consists of 15 residues.